This note documents a single TCR beta chain sequence. Its antigen is currently not known. Base quality data are lacking; no much larger clone is found one base away. The library was generated by the immunoSEQ multiplex PCR assay. TCRdb's version of the immuneACCESS table is confined to in-frame rearrangements and falls short of the full clone set. An unresolved V gene accounts for under half of the shortfall where checked; the remainder is of unknown origin. Recorded for this sample are approximately 81,000 clones; under 96% of them occurred a single time. The ten largest clones add up to roughly 0.34% of the sample. V and J are trimmed by 6 bases and 3 bases, and the gene matches miss 10 bases of the junction. Measured from the cysteine to the phenylalanine, the CDR3 is 15 residues long. Only CDR3 DNA remains: 45 bases, in frame from the first base. CDR1 and CDR2 are read off the germline V gene as MDHEN and SYDVKM.

The sample comes from a study of technical replicates of blood from a few donors (dated by TCRdb to about 2017). The sequenced sample consisted of T cells isolated from PBMCs. This receptor was taken from a human donor in good health. The receptor chain draws on TRBV28 and TRBJ1-2, with 7 middle bases fitting TRBD1. The CDR3 in this case is CASSGTGTAHYGYTF. The base sequence is TGTGCCAGCAGCGGCACCGGGACAGCACACTATGGCTACACCTTC.